This T cell receptor beta chain was captured in a study of metastatic and nonmetastatic thyroid tumors. Study as a whole: Both malignant and benign thyroid patients supplied peripheral blood and tumor or nodule tissue samples, across which the repertoires of these patients were then compared. General study findings and limits: In blood and tumor, TCR beta diversity was reportedly significantly higher in malignant thyroid tumors than in benign nodules.

This clone is medium-sized. Its antigen is not known. Patients underwent thyroid surgery, and none had received any treatment before it. As processed by the authors: Between-group CDR3 differences, defined by clinicopathological status, yielded a distant-metastasis classifier for papillary thyroid cancer. From the PCR reads, TCRdb re-called clones with MiXCR. Here the V and J calls rest on TCRdb's processing, not on the authors' analysis. This table holds nearly 5,000 clones, 25% to 30% found once. The trim removed 3 bases at V and 6 bases at J, leaving 8 bases unmatched. Germline V lookup: CDR1 GTSNPN, CDR2 SVGIG (reference sequence). This CDR3 is built from 14 residues.

This clonotype was obtained from a female donor with papillary thyroid cancer or a benign thyroid nodule (not recorded which). Some clones in this sample may be carry-over from other donors' samples. This chain links TRBV30 with TRBJ2-1; 7 bases line up with TRBD2. Sequencing was carried out using adjacent normal tissue. The CDR3 DNA reads TGTGCCTGGAGGGGTCGACTAGCTGGCAATGAGCAGTTCTTC. Its protein is CAWRGRLAGNEQFF. The full variable domain, in which reference TRBV30 and TRBJ2-1 provide the parts outside the CDR3, is SQTIHQWPATLVQPVGSPLSLECTVEGTSNPNLYWYRQAAGRGLQLLFYSVGIGQISSEVPQNLSASRPQDRQFILSSKKLLLSDSGFYLCAWRGRLAGNEQFFGPGTRLTVL.